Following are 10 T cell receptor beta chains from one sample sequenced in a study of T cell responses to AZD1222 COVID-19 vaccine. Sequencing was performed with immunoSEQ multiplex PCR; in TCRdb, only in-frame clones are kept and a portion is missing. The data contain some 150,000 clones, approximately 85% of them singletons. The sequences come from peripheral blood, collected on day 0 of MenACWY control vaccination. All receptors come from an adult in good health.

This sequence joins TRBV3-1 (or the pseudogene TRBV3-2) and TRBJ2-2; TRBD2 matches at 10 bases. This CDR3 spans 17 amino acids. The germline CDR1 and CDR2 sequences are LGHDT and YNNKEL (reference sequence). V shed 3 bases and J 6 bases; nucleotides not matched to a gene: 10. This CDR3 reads CASSHYLAGAGAGELFF. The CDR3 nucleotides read TGTGCCAGCAGCCATTACCTAGCGGGGGCGGGTGCCGGGGAGCTGTTTTTT.

CDR3 residues: CASSPIQGAQPQHF. CDR3 nucleotide sequence: TGTGCCAGCAGTCCCATACAGGGAGCTCAGCCCCAGCATTTT. V is TRBV28 and J is TRBJ1-5; possibly TRBD1 for D (6 bases). The CDR3 spans 14 residues. V was pared by 5 bases and J by 6 bases, with 14 bases between. The germline V gene has CDR1 MDHEN and CDR2 SYDVKM.

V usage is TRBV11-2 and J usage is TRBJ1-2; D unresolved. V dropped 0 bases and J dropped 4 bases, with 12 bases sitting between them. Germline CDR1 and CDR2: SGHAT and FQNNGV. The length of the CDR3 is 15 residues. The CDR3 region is CASSLDGRGLYGYTF. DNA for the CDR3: TGTGCCAGCAGCTTAGATGGGAGAGGGCTCTATGGCTACACCTTC. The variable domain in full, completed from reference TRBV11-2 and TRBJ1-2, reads EAGVAQSPRYKIIEKRQSVAFWCNPISGHATLYWYQQILGQGPKLLIQFQNNGVVDDSQLPKDRFSAERLKGVDSTLKIQPAKLEDSAVYLCASSLDGRGLYGYTFGSGTRLTVV.

The CDR3 region has the DNA TGTGCCAGCAGTCTCCCCTCGACAGGGTCTCGGACGCAGTATTTT. Protein: CASSLPSTGSRTQYF. The rearrangement uses TRBV28 and TRBJ2-3; TRBD1 agrees at 7 bases. Germline V lookup: CDR1 MDHEN, CDR2 SYDVKM. CDR3 size: 15 residues. Losses at the gene ends were 5 bases for V and 9 bases for J; bases not matched to a gene: 14.

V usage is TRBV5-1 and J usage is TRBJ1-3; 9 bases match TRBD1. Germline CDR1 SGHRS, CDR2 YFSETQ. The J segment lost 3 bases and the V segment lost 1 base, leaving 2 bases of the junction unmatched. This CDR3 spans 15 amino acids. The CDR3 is CASSLLDRGGNTIYF. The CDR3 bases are TGCGCCAGCAGCTTGTTGGACAGGGGTGGAAACACCATATATTTT.

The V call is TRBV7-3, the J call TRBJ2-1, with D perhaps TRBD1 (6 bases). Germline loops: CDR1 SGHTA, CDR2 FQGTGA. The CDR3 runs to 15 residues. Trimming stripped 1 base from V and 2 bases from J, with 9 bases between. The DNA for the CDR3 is TGTGCCAGCAGCTTAAGCACAGGGACCTACAATGAGCAGTTCTTC. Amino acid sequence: CASSLSTGTYNEQFF.

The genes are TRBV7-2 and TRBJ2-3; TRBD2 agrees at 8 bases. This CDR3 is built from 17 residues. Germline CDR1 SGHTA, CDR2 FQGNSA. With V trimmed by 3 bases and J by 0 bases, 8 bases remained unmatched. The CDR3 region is CASSFRGGLGSTDTQYF. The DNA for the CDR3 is TGTGCCAGCAGCTTTAGGGGGGGACTAGGAAGCACAGATACGCAGTATTTT.

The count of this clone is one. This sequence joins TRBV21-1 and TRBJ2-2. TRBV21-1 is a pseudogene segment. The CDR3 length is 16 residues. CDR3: CASSKALGTDTGELFF. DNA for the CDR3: TGTGCCAGCAGCAAAGCGCTGGGAACTGACACCGGGGAGCTGTTTTTT.

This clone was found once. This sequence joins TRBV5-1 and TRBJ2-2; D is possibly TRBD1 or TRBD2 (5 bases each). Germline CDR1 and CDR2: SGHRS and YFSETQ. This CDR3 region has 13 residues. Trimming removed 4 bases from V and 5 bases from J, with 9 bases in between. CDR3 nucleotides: TGCGCCAGCAGCCGAGGGGATACCGGGGAGCTGTTTTTT. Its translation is CASSRGDTGELFF. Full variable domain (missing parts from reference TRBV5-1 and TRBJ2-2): KAGVTQTPRYLIKTRGQQVTLSCSPISGHRSVSWYQQTPGQGLQFLFEYFSETQRNKGNFPGRFSGRQFSNSRSEMNVSTLELGDSALYLCASSRGDTGELFFGEGSRLTVL.

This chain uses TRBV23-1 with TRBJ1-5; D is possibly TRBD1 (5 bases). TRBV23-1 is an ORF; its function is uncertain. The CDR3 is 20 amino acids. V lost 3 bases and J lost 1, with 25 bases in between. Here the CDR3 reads CASSQSPGPKRVGSNQPQHF. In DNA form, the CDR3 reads TGCGCCAGCAGTCAGTCACCGGGACCTAAGAGGGTGGGGAGCAATCAGCCCCAGCATTTT.